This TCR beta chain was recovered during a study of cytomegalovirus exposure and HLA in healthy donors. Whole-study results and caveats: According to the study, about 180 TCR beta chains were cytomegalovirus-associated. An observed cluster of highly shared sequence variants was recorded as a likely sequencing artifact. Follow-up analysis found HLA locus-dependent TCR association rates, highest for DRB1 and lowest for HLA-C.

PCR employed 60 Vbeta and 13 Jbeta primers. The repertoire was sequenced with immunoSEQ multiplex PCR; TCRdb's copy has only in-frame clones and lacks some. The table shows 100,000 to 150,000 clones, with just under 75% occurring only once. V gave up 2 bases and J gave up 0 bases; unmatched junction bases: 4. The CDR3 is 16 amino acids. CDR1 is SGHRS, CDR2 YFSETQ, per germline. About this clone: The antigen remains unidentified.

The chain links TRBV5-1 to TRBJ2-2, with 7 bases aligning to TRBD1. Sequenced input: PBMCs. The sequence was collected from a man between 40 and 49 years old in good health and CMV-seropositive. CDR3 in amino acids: CASSFTGTANTGELFF. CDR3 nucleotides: TGCGCCAGCAGCTTTACCGGGACAGCGAACACCGGGGAGCTGTTTTTT.